This passage covers 25 T cell receptor beta chains from one sample sequenced in a study of control samples from healthy donors and cancer patients. Libraries were prepared by immunoSEQ multiplex PCR; TCRdb keeps only in-frame clonotypes and omits some of them. The sample includes 63,000 or so clones, about nine tenths of them seen just once. What was sequenced was PBMCs. The origin of the receptors is a man aged 55 to 70 with colorectal cancer.

This chain connects TRBV11-2 to TRBJ2-7; 10 bases fit TRBD2. Losses at the gene ends were 5 bases for V and 0 bases for J; bases not matched to a gene: 4. Germline lookup yields CDR1 SGHAT and CDR2 FQNNGV. The CDR3 contains 15 residues. The CDR3 nucleotides read TGTGCCAGCAGCAGTCTAGCGGGGGCCTCCTACGAGCAGTACTTC. Translation: CASSSLAGASYEQYF.

The gene calls are TRBV28 and TRBJ1-1, with D possibly TRBD1 on 5 matching bases. From germline, CDR1 is MDHEN and CDR2 SYDVKM. V was trimmed by 10 bases and J by 1 base, leaving 19 bases between them. The CDR3 loop spans 15 amino acids. This CDR3 is CATETLGGPNTEAFF. CDR3 DNA: TGTGCCACGGAGACCTTGGGGGGTCCGAACACTGAAGCTTTCTTT.

The genes are TRBV30 and TRBJ2-3, with TRBD2 as a possible D gene (6 bases). CDR3 size: 13 residues. The germline V and J ends were trimmed by 6 bases and 0 bases, with 10 bases remaining between them. Germline V gene lookup returns CDR1 GTSNPN and CDR2 SVGIG (reference sequence). CDR3 DNA: TGTGCCTGCGCGGGGACTAGCACAGATACGCAGTATTTT. Translation gives CACAGTSTDTQYF.

The rearrangement links TRBV6-2 or TRBV6-3 to TRBJ1-5; possible D gene TRBD1, 5 bases. Between the trimmed V and J ends, which lost 6 bases and 8 bases, there was a span of 14 bases. CDR3 size: 13 residues. Per germline, CDR1 MNHEY and CDR2 SVGEGT. This CDR3 reads CASSRDPFEPQHF. The CDR3 DNA sequence: TGTGCCAGCAGCAGGGACCCCTTTGAGCCCCAGCATTTT.

The chain carries TRBV11-2 and TRBJ2-2; perhaps TRBD1 as D (7 bases). Germline V gene lookup returns CDR1 SGHAT and CDR2 FQNNGV. This CDR3 contains 14 residues. V lost 3 bases to trimming and J lost 5 bases, with 10 bases between them. The CDR3 protein is CASSLQGGTGELFF. DNA for the CDR3: TGTGCCAGCAGCTTGCAGGGGGGAACCGGGGAGCTGTTTTTT.

The genes are TRBV6-2 or TRBV6-3 and TRBJ1-5; TRBD1 aligns across 9 bases. J gave up 2 bases and V 0 bases, and 14 bases lay outside the gene matches. The CDR3 covers 20 residues. Germline V gives CDR1 MNHEY, CDR2 SVGEGT. CDR3: CASSYSIGTGLSMGNQPQHF. The DNA of the CDR3 is TGTGCCAGCAGTTACTCTATCGGGACAGGGCTGTCGATGGGCAATCAGCCCCAGCATTTT.

V gene TRBV12-3 or TRBV12-4 combines with J gene TRBJ2-1; D is uncertain. With 5 bases removed from V and 10 bases from J, the gap between germline ends came to 12 bases. The length of the CDR3 is 12 residues. CDR3 DNA sequence: TGTGCCAGCAGTCCTTTTAGCCAGGAGCAGTTCTTC. The encoded protein is CASSPFSQEQFF.

The J gene is TRBJ1-4, the V gene TRBV15, with no clear D. The CDR3 has 15 amino acids. The germline V gene encodes CDR1 LNHNV and CDR2 YYDKDF (reference sequence). With 0 bases removed from V and 8 bases from J, the gap between germline ends came to 13 bases. CDR3 coding DNA: TGTGCCACCAGCAGAGAGAACGCGGGCGACGAAAAACTGTTTTTT. Protein product: CATSRENAGDEKLFF.

This clone was picked up a small number of times. The chain joins TRBV9 to TRBJ2-3; D is unclear. The CDR3 length is 14 residues. Trimming took 0 bases from V and 2 from J, leaving 7 bases between them. From germline, CDR1 is SGDLS and CDR2 YYNGEE. CDR3 region: CASSVGFLTDTQYF. As DNA, the CDR3 is TGTGCCAGCAGCGTAGGGTTTCTCACAGATACGCAGTATTTT.

This clone was found once. The gene calls are TRBV5-1 and TRBJ2-3; 8 bases agree with TRBD1. From germline, CDR1 is SGHRS and CDR2 YFSETQ. The CDR3 is made up of 15 amino acids. The V segment lost 3 bases and the J segment 2 bases; nucleotides outside the gene matches: 5. The CDR3 DNA sequence: TGCGCCAGCAGCTCGGGACAGGTTGTCACAGATACGCAGTATTTT. It yields the protein CASSSGQVVTDTQYF.

The V and J genes are TRBV4-3 and TRBJ1-2; a possible D gene is TRBD1 (6 bases). CDR1 is LGHNA, CDR2 YSLEER, per germline. The CDR3 loop spans 16 amino acids. Trimming stripped 3 bases from V and 1 base from J, with 15 bases between. CDR3 sequence reads: CASSQGYREINYGYTF. CDR3 sequence (DNA): TGCGCCAGCAGCCAGGGCTACAGGGAAATTAACTATGGCTACACCTTC.

V gene TRBV7-8 combines with J gene TRBJ2-3; TRBD2 matches at 15 bases. Germline V CDR1 and CDR2: SGHVS, FQNEAQ. With 4 bases clipped from V and 4 bases from J, the junction kept 6 bases outside the gene matches. The CDR3 has 17 amino acids. The DNA of the CDR3 is TGTGCCAGCAGCTATTGGACTAGCGGGGGGGCAGCAGATACGCAGTATTTT. Protein: CASSYWTSGGAADTQYF.

V and J are TRBV4-1 and TRBJ2-6; 10 positions agree with TRBD2. Trimming took 3 bases from V and 0 from J; bases not matched to a gene: 5. Looked up from germline, CDR1 is MGHRA and CDR2 is YSYEKL. The CDR3 sequence is 18 residues long. The CDR3 DNA follows: TGCGCCAGCAGCCACCTAGCGGGGGCCCTCTCTGGGGCCAACGTCCTGACTTTC. Translation: CASSHLAGALSGANVLTF.

The V call is TRBV3-1 (or the pseudogene TRBV3-2), the J call TRBJ2-5, with a tentative D call TRBD2 (6 bases). Germline values: CDR1 LGHDT, CDR2 YNNKEL (reference sequence). Trimming removed 3 bases at V and 7 bases at J, with 21 bases between. There are 16 residues in the CDR3. CDR3 bases: TGTGCCAGCAGCCAGGAGACTAGATTCCGCCGTTGGACCCAGTACTTC. Encoded protein: CASSQETRFRRWTQYF.

The rearrangement uses TRBV11-1 and TRBJ1-6; D is undetermined. The germline gives CDR1 SGHAT, CDR2 FQDESV (reference sequence). This CDR3 has 14 amino acids. V was pared by 2 bases and J by 7 bases, with 9 bases between. The CDR3 here is CASSLRPGNSPLHF. The CDR3 DNA follows: TGTGCCAGCAGCTTACGGCCGGGGAATTCACCCCTCCACTTT. The whole variable domain, filled in from reference TRBV11-1 and TRBJ1-6, reads EAEVAQSPRYKITEKSQAVAFWCDPISGHATLYWYRQILGQGPELLVQFQDESVVDDSQLPKDRFSAERLKGVDSTLKIQPAELGDSAMYLCASSLRPGNSPLHFGNGTRLTVT.

The chain couples TRBV5-1 to TRBJ2-7, with TRBD1 matching 8 bases. Germline V lookup: CDR1 SGHRS, CDR2 YFSETQ. The CDR3 length is 13 residues. V was clipped by 4 bases and J by 5 bases; unmatched bases: 5. The CDR3 here is CASSDLTGDEQYF. As DNA, the CDR3 is TGCGCCAGCAGCGACTTGACAGGGGACGAGCAGTACTTC. Looking up the rest from reference TRBV5-1 and TRBJ2-7 gives the full variable domain: KAGVTQTPRYLIKTRGQQVTLSCSPISGHRSVSWYQQTPGQGLQFLFEYFSETQRNKGNFPGRFSGRQFSNSRSEMNVSTLELGDSALYLCASSDLTGDEQYFGPGTRLTVT.

The V gene is TRBV3-1 (or the pseudogene TRBV3-2), the J gene TRBJ1-4, with 9 bases matching TRBD1. CDR1 and CDR2 from the germline V gene are LGHDT and YNNKEL (reference sequence). V lost 2 bases and J lost 15; bases outside the gene matches: 4. This CDR3 has 12 residues. The DNA of the CDR3 is TGTGCCAGCAGCCAATCCGGGACAGGGTTGTTTTTT. This gives the protein CASSQSGTGLFF.

This rearrangement joins TRBV2 to TRBJ1-2, with D maybe TRBD1 (5 bases). Between the trimmed V and J ends, which lost 4 bases and 4 bases, there was a span of 10 bases. The CDR3 extends over 13 amino acids. The germline CDR1 and CDR2 sequences are SNHLY and FYNNEI. DNA for the CDR3: TGTGCCAGCAGTGCAGGGCCCCTCTATGGCTACACCTTC. This encodes CASSAGPLYGYTF. The variable domain in full, with the rest retrieved from reference TRBV2 and TRBJ1-2, is EPEVTQTPSHQVTQMGQEVILRCVPISNHLYFYWYRQILGQKVEFLVSFYNNEISEKSEIFDDQFSVERPDGSNFTLKIRSTKLEDSAMYFCASSAGPLYGYTFGSGTRLTVV.

The rearrangement links TRBV7-8 to TRBJ1-3; 8 positions match TRBD1. The CDR3 spans 15 residues. In germline, CDR1 is SGHVS, CDR2 FQNEAQ. The V gene end was trimmed by 2 bases and the J gene end by 4 bases; junction bases not matched to a gene: 4. The CDR3: CASSLSRGRGNTIYF. CDR3 DNA sequence: TGTGCCAGCAGCTTAAGCAGGGGGCGCGGAAACACCATATATTTT. The variable domain in full, completed from reference TRBV7-8 and TRBJ1-3, reads GAGVSQSPRYKVAKRGQDVALRCDPISGHVSLFWYQQALGQGPEFLTYFQNEAQLDKSGLPSDRFFAERPEGSVSTLKIQRTQQEDSAVYLCASSLSRGRGNTIYFGEGSWLTVV.

This chain joins TRBV4-3 and TRBJ1-1, with 9 nucleotides matching TRBD1. The trim removed 4 bases at V and 3 bases at J, leaving 3 bases unmatched. This CDR3 has 14 amino acids. Germline CDR1 LGHNA, CDR2 YSLEER. In DNA, the CDR3 is TGCGCCAGCAGCCTGGGACAGGGAGACACTGAAGCTTTCTTT. Translation: CASSLGQGDTEAFF.

The chain joins TRBV21-1 to TRBJ2-1; the DNA was not used to check the table's D call, TRBD1. TRBV21-1 is marked as a pseudogene. The CDR3 extends over 15 amino acids. The CDR3 region is CASSKAHRGSNEQFF. The DNA of the CDR3 is TGTGCCAGCAGCAAAGCCCACAGGGGCTCCAATGAGCAGTTCTTC.

This chain connects TRBV5-1 to TRBJ1-4; TRBD1 aligns across 8 bases. The germline CDR1 and CDR2 sequences are SGHRS and YFSETQ. The V gene end was trimmed by 4 bases and the J gene end by 7 bases; junction bases not matched to a gene: 12. The CDR3 loop spans 16 amino acids. The CDR3 protein is CASSTGTGPVGEKLFF. CDR3 nucleotides: TGCGCCAGCAGCACCGGGACAGGCCCCGTTGGTGAAAAACTGTTTTTT.

The chain carries TRBV27 and TRBJ1-1; possibly TRBD1 for D (5 bases). CDR1 is MNHEY and CDR2 is SMNVEV in the germline V gene (reference sequence). Trimming left V 1 base short and J 4 bases short, with 10 bases between. CDR3 length: 14 amino acids. Written as DNA, the CDR3 is TGTGCCAGCAGTTTATATTCCGGGGGCACTGAAGCTTTCTTT. Amino acid sequence: CASSLYSGGTEAFF.

The chain recombines TRBV7-2 with TRBJ2-5; TRBD2 matches at 7 bases. This CDR3 spans 17 amino acids. Unmatched junction bases numbered 17, after V lost 0 bases and J lost 10 bases. Germline V gene lookup returns CDR1 SGHTA and CDR2 FQGNSA. The CDR3: CASSLALASGHRGDQYF. The CDR3 bases are TGTGCCAGCAGCTTAGCGCTGGCTAGCGGCCATCGGGGGGACCAGTACTTC.

J is TRBJ1-3 and V is TRBV15; D gene ambiguous. Germline V gene lookup returns CDR1 LNHNV and CDR2 YYDKDF (reference sequence). The V end was cut by 0 bases, the J end by 1 base, with 4 bases between. The CDR3 consists of 14 residues. The CDR3 loop is CATSRDHSGNTIYF. In nucleotides, the CDR3 is TGTGCCACCAGCAGAGATCATTCTGGAAACACCATATATTTT.